This T cell receptor beta chain originates from a study of cytomegalovirus exposure and HLA in healthy donors. Notes on the study in general: Later on, analysis showed that most CMV-associated TCR beta chains appeared to be HLA-restricted.

With 60 Vbeta and 13 Jbeta primers, the PCR was carried out. Assay: immunoSEQ multiplex PCR; the TCRdb copy retains only in-frame clones and omits some. Of under 200,000 clones in the sample, about four fifths were seen once. About this clone: Its antigen is not identified.

Source material: PBMCs. The clonotype was recovered from a woman under 30 in good health and CMV-seronegative.

CDR3 DNA: TGCGCCAGCAGCCAAGATCGGGGACTAGCGGGAAACACCGGGGAGCTGTTTTTT. Amino acid sequence: CASSQDRGLAGNTGELFF. The rearrangement joins TRBV4-1 to TRBJ2-2; TRBD2 matches 13 bases. Unmatched junction bases numbered 3, after V lost 0 bases and J lost 2 bases. The germline V gene encodes CDR1 MGHRA and CDR2 YSYEKL. CDR3 length: 18 residues.